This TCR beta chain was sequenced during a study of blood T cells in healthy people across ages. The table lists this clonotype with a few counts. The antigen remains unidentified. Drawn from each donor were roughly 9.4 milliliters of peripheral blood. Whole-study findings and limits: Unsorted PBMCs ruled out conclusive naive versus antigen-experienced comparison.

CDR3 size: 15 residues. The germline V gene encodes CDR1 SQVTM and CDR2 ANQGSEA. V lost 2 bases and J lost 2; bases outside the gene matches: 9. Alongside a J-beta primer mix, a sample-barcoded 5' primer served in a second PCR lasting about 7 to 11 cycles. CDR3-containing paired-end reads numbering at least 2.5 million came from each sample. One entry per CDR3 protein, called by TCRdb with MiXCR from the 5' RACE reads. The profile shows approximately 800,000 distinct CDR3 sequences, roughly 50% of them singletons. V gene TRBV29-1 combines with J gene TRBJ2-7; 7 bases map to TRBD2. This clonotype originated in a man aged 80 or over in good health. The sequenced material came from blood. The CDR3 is CSVETSGALPYEQYF. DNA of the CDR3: TGCAGCGTTGAAACGAGCGGGGCCCTTCCCTACGAGCAGTACTTC.